These 20 T cell receptor beta chains were sequenced from one sample in a study of blood T cell repertoires in COVID-19. Method: immunoSEQ multiplex PCR; TCRdb's copy keeps in-frame clones and lacks some. In the table there are 110,000 to 150,000 clones, roughly nine tenths of which are singletons. The source material was peripheral blood. The receptors stem from a woman between 55 and 75 years old with active COVID-19.

The chain uses TRBV7-9 and TRBJ2-5; no clear D. Trimming stripped 1 base from V and 1 base from J, with 10 bases between. Germline V lookup: CDR1 SEHNR, CDR2 FQNEAQ (reference sequence). CDR3 length: 15 amino acids. Here the CDR3 DNA reads TGTGCCAGCAGCTTAGTCAGACACCTCCAAGAGACCCAGTACTTC. This codes for CASSLVRHLQETQYF. Full variable domain (outside the CDR3, taken from reference TRBV7-9 and TRBJ2-5): DTGVSQNPRHKITKRGQNVTFRCDPISEHNRLYWYRQTLGQGPEFLTYFQNEAQLEKSRLLSDRFSAERPKGSFSTLEIQRTEQGDSAMYLCASSLVRHLQETQYFGPGTRLLVL.

This chain links TRBV6-5 with TRBJ1-6, with TRBD1 identical over 9 bases. The CDR3 has 15 amino acids. V trimming: 4 bases; J trimming: 10 bases; junction bases outside the gene matches: 8. In germline, CDR1 is MNHEY, CDR2 SVGAGI. CDR3 bases: TGTGCCAGCAGTTCGACAGGGGGGAAGGACTCACCCCTCCACTTT. This encodes CASSSTGGKDSPLHF.

The chain is built from TRBV19 and TRBJ2-7; TRBD1 matches at 7 bases. The CDR3 length is 15 residues. Germline trimming cut 6 bases from V and 0 bases from J; bases unmatched to any gene: 8. CDR1 is LNHDA, CDR2 SQIVND, per germline (reference sequence). The DNA for the CDR3 is TGTGCCAGTAGCCGTAGACAGGGTCCCTCCTACGAGCAGTACTTC. As protein: CASSRRQGPSYEQYF.

J is TRBJ2-7 and V is TRBV7-9, with D possibly matching TRBD1 (6 bases). The CDR3 loop spans 12 amino acids. Germline V gene data show CDR1 as SEHNR and CDR2 as FQNEAQ (reference sequence). Trimming pared 6 bases from V and 7 bases from J, leaving 13 bases between. CDR3: CASSTTGIEQYF. The CDR3 DNA is TGTGCCAGCAGTACCACAGGGATAGAGCAGTACTTC.

The chain has TRBV30 and TRBJ2-1, with D perhaps matching TRBD2 (5 bases). The CDR3 runs 18 residues. V shed 1 base and J shed 1 base, with 20 bases lying between them. Germline CDR1 and CDR2: GTSNPN and SVGIG (reference sequence). Here the CDR3 DNA reads TGTGCCTGGAGTGGGGCAGCGGCCCCGGGCATATCCTACAATGAGCAGTTCTTC. It encodes CAWSGAAAPGISYNEQFF.

The chain carries TRBV10-1 and TRBJ1-3; D perhaps matches TRBD1 (5 bases). Between the trimmed V and J ends, which lost 2 bases and 4 bases, there was a span of 18 bases. Germline lookup yields CDR1 WNHNN and CDR2 SYGVQD (reference sequence). CDR3 size: 17 residues. CDR3 amino acids: CASSERSGDGRGNTIYF. In nucleotides, the CDR3 is TGCGCCAGCAGTGAGAGGTCGGGGGACGGACGGGGAAACACCATATATTTT.

This clone appeared a few times. The chain links TRBV5-5 to TRBJ2-3; possible D gene TRBD2, 6 bases. From germline, CDR1 is SGHKS and CDR2 YYEKEE (reference sequence). This CDR3 spans 15 amino acids. Trimming cost V 2 bases and J 6 bases, with 16 bases left between them. In DNA form, the CDR3 reads TGTGCCAGCAGCTTAAATCCGGGAGTTCAGGATACGCAGTATTTT. Translated: CASSLNPGVQDTQYF.

The chain combines TRBV2 with TRBJ1-2; 8 bases agree with TRBD1. The CDR3 runs 15 residues. Germline values: CDR1 SNHLY, CDR2 FYNNEI. After removal of 5 bases from V and 5 bases from J, the junction contained 10 bases not matched to a gene. CDR3 sequence reads: CASSLGTGLGYGYTF. In DNA form, the CDR3 reads TGTGCCAGCAGTCTAGGGACAGGATTGGGGTATGGCTACACCTTC. Complete variable domain (other parts from reference TRBV2 and TRBJ1-2): EPEVTQTPSHQVTQMGQEVILRCVPISNHLYFYWYRQILGQKVEFLVSFYNNEISEKSEIFDDQFSVERPDGSNFTLKIRSTKLEDSAMYFCASSLGTGLGYGYTFGSGTRLTVV.

The gene calls are TRBV4-3 and TRBJ1-1; D is unclear. V was cut by 5 bases and J by 1 base, with 11 bases left in between. From germline, CDR1 is LGHNA and CDR2 YSLEER. The CDR3 is 14 amino acids. CDR3 bases: TGCGCCAGCAGCTCCGTTGCGGCGAACACTGAAGCTTTCTTT. Residues: CASSSVAANTEAFF.

Turning to this clone: One end of the junction fails to match germline, which may point to a read error. The chain employs TRBV6-2 or TRBV6-3 and TRBJ2-2; TRBD2 matches 10 bases. Germline values: CDR1 MNHEY, CDR2 SVGEGT. The CDR3 contains 19 residues. The CDR3 DNA reads TGTGCCAGCAGTTACCCATTCAGACAGGCTAGCGGGAGTCACCGGGGAGCTGTTTTT. The encoded protein is CASSYPFRQASGSHRGAVF.

The gene calls are TRBV28 and TRBJ1-2; TRBD1 matches at 11 bases. Germline values: CDR1 MDHEN, CDR2 SYDVKM. This CDR3 has 17 residues. The V and J ends lost 5 bases and 7 bases, in that order; junction bases with no gene match: 15. In DNA form, the CDR3 reads TGTGCCAGCAGTCGTTGGACAGGGGGCGCTCTTTTGGCTGGCTACACCTTC. Its translation: CASSRWTGGALLAGYTF.

This chain uses TRBV10-3 with TRBJ1-5; D uncertain. This CDR3 has 15 amino acids. Per the germline V gene, CDR1 is ENHRY and CDR2 is SYGVKD. The ends were cut back, 0 bases at V and 1 base at J, with 7 bases in the middle. DNA of the CDR3: TGTGCCATCAGTGAGTCGGGCCGCAGCAATCAGCCCCAGCATTTT. This sequence encodes CAISESGRSNQPQHF.

This clone was detected once. Sequence at one end of the junction differs from germline and may be a read error. This sequence joins TRBV4-2 and TRBJ1-1; 9 bases fit TRBD1. Germline CDR1 and CDR2: LGHNA and YNFKEQ. The CDR3 sequence is 14 residues long. Here the CDR3 DNA reads TGTGCCAGCAGCCCCGGACAGGGGAACAGTGAAGCTTTCTTT. It encodes CASSPGQGNSEAFF.

V and J are TRBV5-6 and TRBJ1-1; D is unclear. Germline values: CDR1 SGHDT, CDR2 YYEEEE. V dropped 3 bases and J dropped 0 bases, with 6 bases sitting between them. CDR3 length: 13 residues. The CDR3 nucleotides are TGTGCCAGCAGCTCCATCCTGAACACTGAAGCTTTCTTT. Translation: CASSSILNTEAFF.

The gene calls are TRBV7-6 and TRBJ2-2, with D tentatively TRBD2 (7 bases). CDR3 length: 16 residues. The V end lost 2 bases, the J end lost 3 bases, and 13 bases lay between the germline ends. Germline values: CDR1 SGHVS, CDR2 FNYEAQ. Here the CDR3 reads CASSLIGGRDTGELFF. The CDR3 region has the DNA TGTGCCAGCAGCTTAATCGGGGGGCGGGACACCGGGGAGCTGTTTTTT.

In this sample, this clone turned up a few times. The chain uses TRBV2 and TRBJ1-1; 11 nucleotides match TRBD1. This CDR3 region has 17 residues. Germline V lookup: CDR1 SNHLY, CDR2 FYNNEI. J lost 6 bases, V lost 9 bases, and 18 bases had no gene match. The chain's CDR3 is CASNHWRDRGGFPEAFF. In nucleotides, the CDR3 is TGTGCCAGTAATCATTGGAGGGACAGGGGGGGGTTCCCTGAAGCTTTCTTT.

V is TRBV6-5 and J is TRBJ2-7; 7 bases are a match to TRBD2. Looked up from germline, CDR1 is MNHEY and CDR2 is SVGAGI. With V trimmed by 6 bases and J by 2 bases, 7 bases remained unmatched. This CDR3 is built from 14 residues. CDR3 bases: TGTGCCAGCAGCGGGGACTACCCACCCTACGAGCAGTACTTC. Its protein is CASSGDYPPYEQYF.

The chain couples TRBV29-1 to TRBJ1-1; D might be TRBD1 (5 bases). Germline CDR1 is SQVTM and CDR2 is ANQGSEA. V was clipped by 6 bases and J by 6 bases, with 17 bases between them. This CDR3 has 13 amino acids. The CDR3 DNA reads TGCAGCGTCTCGATGCACAGGTTACCTGAAGCTTTCTTT. Protein: CSVSMHRLPEAFF.

The chain is built from TRBV4-3 and TRBJ2-7, with 7 bases that match TRBD2. The CDR3 runs to 15 residues. Germline CDR1 is LGHNA and CDR2 is YSLEER. The trim removed 0 bases at V and 3 bases at J, leaving 5 bases unmatched. This chain's CDR3 is CASSQDTSAIYEQYF. The CDR3 nucleotides read TGCGCCAGCAGCCAAGACACTAGCGCGATCTACGAGCAGTACTTC.

The genes are TRBV5-1 and TRBJ1-2, with 10 bases fitting TRBD1. V shed 0 bases, J shed 1 base, and the junction held 9 bases outside the gene matches. Germline CDR1 reads SGHRS; CDR2 reads YFSETQ. CDR3 length: 18 residues. The CDR3 here is CASSLAPGQGSGNYGYTF. The CDR3 DNA reads as TGCGCCAGCAGCTTGGCTCCGGGACAGGGGTCGGGTAACTATGGCTACACCTTC.